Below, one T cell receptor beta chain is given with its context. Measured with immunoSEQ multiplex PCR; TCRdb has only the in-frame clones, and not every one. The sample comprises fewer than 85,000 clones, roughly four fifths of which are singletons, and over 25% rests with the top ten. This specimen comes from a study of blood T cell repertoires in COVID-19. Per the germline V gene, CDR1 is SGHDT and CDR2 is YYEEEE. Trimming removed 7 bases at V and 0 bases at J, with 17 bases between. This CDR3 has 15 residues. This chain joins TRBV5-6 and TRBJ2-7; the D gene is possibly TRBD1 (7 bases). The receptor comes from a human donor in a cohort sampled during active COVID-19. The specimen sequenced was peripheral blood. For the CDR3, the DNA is TGTGCCAGCCTGAAGCGGGCAGGGGGCTCCTACGAGCAGTACTTC. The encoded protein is CASLKRAGGSYEQYF.